The sequence of this T cell receptor beta chain was determined in a study of CD8 T cells in ankylosing spondylitis. Making the TCR beta libraries involved quantitative 5'-RACE with molecular barcodes. TCRdb independently ran MiXCR on the 5' RACE reads; one entry per CDR3 protein. The table records about 240,000 distinct CDR3 sequences, about 10% of them present only once. General study points: Disease-linked clones were found to be CD8+ and relatively rare in peripheral blood.

CDR1 is DFQATT and CDR2 is SNEGSKA in the germline V gene (reference sequence). The CDR3 is 16 residues long. Trimming stripped 4 bases from V and 5 bases from J, with 22 bases between. This clonotype occurred a few times. What it binds is unknown. Sample: blood, either unsorted or a sorted T cell fraction (not recorded which). V usage is TRBV20-1 and J usage is TRBJ2-3; maybe TRBD2 (5 bases). This TCR was recovered from a male donor with ankylosing spondylitis or in good health (not recorded which). The CDR3 is CSATPRLYTRIDTQYF. In DNA form, the CDR3 reads TGCAGTGCTACACCCCGACTTTATACTAGAATAGATACGCAGTATTTT.